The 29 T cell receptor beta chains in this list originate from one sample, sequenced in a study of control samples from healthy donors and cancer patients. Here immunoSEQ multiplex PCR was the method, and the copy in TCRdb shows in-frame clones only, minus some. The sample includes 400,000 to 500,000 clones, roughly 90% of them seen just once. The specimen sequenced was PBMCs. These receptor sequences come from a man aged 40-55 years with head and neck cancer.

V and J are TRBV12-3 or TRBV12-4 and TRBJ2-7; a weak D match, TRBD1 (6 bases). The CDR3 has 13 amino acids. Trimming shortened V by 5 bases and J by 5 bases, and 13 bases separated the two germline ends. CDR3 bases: TGTGCCAGCAGTCAACTACAGGGAGACGAGCAGTACTTC. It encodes CASSQLQGDEQYF.

The CDR3 bases are TGTGCCAGCAGCTTGGGTCAGGGGGCTGAAGCTTTCTTT. Protein: CASSLGQGAEAFF. The chain recombines TRBV5-4 with TRBJ1-1; 7 positions match TRBD1. V was pared by 0 bases and J by 6 bases, with 2 bases of the junction left unmatched. The CDR3 spans 13 residues. The germline CDR1 and CDR2 sequences are SGHNT and YYREEE (reference sequence).

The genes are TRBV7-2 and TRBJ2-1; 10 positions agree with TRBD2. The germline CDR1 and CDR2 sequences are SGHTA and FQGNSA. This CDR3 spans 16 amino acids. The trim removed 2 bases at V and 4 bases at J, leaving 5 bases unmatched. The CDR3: CASSLNGLAAYNEQFF. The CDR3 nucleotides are TGTGCCAGCAGCTTAAACGGACTAGCGGCTTACAATGAGCAGTTCTTC.

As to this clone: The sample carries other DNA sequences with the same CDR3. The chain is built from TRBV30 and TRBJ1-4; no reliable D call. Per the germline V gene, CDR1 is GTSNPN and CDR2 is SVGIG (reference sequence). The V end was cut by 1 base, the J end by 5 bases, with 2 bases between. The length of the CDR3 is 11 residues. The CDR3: CAWSANEKLFF. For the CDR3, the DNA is TGTGCCTGGAGTGCCAATGAAAAACTGTTTTTT.

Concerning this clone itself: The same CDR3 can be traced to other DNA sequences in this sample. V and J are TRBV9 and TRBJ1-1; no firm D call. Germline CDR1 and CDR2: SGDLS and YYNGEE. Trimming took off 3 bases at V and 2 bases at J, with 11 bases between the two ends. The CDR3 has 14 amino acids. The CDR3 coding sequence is TGTGCCAGCAGCGCCCGCCAGGTAAACACTGAAGCTTTCTTT. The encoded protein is CASSARQVNTEAFF.

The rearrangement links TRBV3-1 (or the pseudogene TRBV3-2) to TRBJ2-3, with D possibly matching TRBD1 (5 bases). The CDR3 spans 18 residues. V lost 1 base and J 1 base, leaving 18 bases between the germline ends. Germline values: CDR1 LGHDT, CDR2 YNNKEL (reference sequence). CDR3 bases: TGTGCCAGCAGCCAAGGGGGCCCTCTAGAGTCGGGCACAGATACGCAGTATTTT. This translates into CASSQGGPLESGTDTQYF.

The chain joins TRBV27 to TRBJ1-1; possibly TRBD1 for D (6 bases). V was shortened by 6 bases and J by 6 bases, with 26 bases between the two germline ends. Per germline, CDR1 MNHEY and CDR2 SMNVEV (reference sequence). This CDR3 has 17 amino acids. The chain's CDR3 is CASSPRGRGADNAEAFF. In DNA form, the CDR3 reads TGTGCCAGCAGCCCCCGCGGCAGGGGCGCCGATAACGCTGAAGCTTTCTTT.

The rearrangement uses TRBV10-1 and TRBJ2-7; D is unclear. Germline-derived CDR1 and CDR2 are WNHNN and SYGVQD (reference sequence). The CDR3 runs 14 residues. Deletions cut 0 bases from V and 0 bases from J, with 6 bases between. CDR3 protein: CASSESWGSYEQYF. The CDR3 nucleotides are TGCGCCAGCAGTGAGTCGTGGGGCTCCTACGAGCAGTACTTC.

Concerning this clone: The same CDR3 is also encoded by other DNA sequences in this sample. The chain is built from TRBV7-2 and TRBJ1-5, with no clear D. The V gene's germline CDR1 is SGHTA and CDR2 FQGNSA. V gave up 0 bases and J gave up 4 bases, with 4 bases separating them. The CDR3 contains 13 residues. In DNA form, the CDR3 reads TGTGCCAGCAGCTTAGCAAGGAATCAGCCCCAGCATTTT. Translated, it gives CASSLARNQPQHF.

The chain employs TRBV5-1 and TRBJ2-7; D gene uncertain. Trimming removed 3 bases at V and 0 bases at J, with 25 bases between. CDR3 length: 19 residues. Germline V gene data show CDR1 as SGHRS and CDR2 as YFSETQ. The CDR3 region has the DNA TGCGCCAGCAGCTCGGCGCAGTTCGGTACAGCCACTTTCTCCTACGAGCAGTACTTC. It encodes CASSSAQFGTATFSYEQYF.

The CDR3 DNA follows: TGTGCCAGCAGATTACAGGGACCCCGCAATCAGCCCCAGCATTTT. Protein product: CASRLQGPRNQPQHF. The genes are TRBV28 and TRBJ1-5, with D perhaps TRBD1 (6 bases). V lost 6 bases to trimming and J lost 2 bases, with 14 bases between them. The germline gives CDR1 MDHEN, CDR2 SYDVKM. The CDR3 covers 15 residues.

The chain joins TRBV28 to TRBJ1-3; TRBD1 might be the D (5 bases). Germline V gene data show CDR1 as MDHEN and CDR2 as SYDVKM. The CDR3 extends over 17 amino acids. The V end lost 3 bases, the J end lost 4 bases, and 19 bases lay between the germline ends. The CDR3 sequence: CASSLTPGVGDGNTIYF. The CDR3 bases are TGTGCCAGCAGTTTGACCCCGGGCGTGGGGGACGGAAACACCATATATTTT. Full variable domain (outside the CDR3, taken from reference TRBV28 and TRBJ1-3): DVKVTQSSRYLVKRTGEKVFLECVQDMDHENMFWYRQDPGLGLRLIYFSYDVKMKEKGDIPEGYSVSREKKERFSLILESASTNQTSMYLCASSLTPGVGDGNTIYFGEGSWLTVV.

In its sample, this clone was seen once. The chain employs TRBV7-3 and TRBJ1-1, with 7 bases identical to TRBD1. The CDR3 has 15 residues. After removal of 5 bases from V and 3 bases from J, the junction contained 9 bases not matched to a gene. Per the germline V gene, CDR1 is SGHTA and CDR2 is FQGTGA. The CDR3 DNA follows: TGTGCCAGCAGCCCCAGGGGGGGGTTACACACTGAAGCTTTCTTT. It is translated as CASSPRGGLHTEAFF.

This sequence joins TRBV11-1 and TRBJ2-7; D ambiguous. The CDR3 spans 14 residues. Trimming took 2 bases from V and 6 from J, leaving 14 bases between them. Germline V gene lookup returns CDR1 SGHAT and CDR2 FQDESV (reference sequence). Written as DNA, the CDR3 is TGTGCCAGCAGCTTAAGAAGGAGTAACTCCGAGCAGTACTTC. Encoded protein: CASSLRRSNSEQYF.

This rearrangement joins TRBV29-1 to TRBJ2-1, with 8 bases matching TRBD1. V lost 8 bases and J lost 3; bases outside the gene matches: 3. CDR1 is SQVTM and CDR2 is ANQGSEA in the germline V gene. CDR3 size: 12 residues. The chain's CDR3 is CSIGQGYNEQFF. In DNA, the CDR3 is TGCAGCATCGGACAGGGCTACAATGAGCAGTTCTTC.

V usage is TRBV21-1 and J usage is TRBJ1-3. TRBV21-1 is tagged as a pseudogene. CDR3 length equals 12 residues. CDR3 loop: CANKRAGNTIYF. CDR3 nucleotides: TGTGCCAACAAAAGGGCTGGAAACACCATATATTTT.

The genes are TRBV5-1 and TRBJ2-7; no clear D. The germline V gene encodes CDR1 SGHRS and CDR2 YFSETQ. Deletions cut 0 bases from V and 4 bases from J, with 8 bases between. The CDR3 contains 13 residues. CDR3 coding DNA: TGCGCCAGCAGCTTGGCCCTCGCTTACGAGCAGTACTTC. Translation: CASSLALAYEQYF.

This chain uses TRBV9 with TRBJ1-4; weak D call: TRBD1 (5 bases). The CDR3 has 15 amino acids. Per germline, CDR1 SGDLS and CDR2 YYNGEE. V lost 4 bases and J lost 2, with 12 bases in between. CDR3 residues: CASSITGLTNEKLFF. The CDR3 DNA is TGTGCCAGCAGCATCACAGGTCTCACTAATGAAAAACTGTTTTTT.

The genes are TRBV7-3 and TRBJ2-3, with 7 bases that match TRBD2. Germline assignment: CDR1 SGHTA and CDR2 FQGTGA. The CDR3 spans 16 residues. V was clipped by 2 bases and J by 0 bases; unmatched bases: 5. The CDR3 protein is CASSLFSGFSTDTQYF. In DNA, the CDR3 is TGTGCCAGCAGCTTATTTAGCGGGTTTAGCACAGATACGCAGTATTTT.

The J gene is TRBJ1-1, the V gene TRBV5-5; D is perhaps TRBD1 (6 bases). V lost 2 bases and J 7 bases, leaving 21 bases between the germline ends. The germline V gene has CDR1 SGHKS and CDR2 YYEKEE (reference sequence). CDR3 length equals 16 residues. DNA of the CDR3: TGTGCCAGCAGCTTATACGCACAGGGTGGCCCGGATGAAGCTTTCTTT. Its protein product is CASSLYAQGGPDEAFF.

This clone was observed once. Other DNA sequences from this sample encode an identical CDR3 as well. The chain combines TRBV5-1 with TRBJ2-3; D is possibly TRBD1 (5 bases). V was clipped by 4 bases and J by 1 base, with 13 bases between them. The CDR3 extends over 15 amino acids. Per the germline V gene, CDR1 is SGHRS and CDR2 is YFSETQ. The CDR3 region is CASSPQGGGTDTQYF. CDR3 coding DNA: TGCGCCAGCAGCCCCCAGGGTGGGGGCACAGATACGCAGTATTTT.

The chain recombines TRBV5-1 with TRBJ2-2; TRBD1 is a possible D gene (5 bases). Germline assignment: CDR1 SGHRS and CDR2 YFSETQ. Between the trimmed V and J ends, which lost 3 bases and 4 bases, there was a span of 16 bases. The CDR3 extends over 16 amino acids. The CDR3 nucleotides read TGCGCCAGCAGCTCCGACAGTCTCGCTTCCACCGGGGAGCTGTTTTTT. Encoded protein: CASSSDSLASTGELFF.

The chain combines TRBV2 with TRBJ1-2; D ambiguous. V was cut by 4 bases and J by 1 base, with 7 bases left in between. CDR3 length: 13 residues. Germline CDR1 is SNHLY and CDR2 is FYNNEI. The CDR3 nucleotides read TGTGCCAGCAGTGTCGAGCTTAACTATGGCTACACCTTC. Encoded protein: CASSVELNYGYTF.

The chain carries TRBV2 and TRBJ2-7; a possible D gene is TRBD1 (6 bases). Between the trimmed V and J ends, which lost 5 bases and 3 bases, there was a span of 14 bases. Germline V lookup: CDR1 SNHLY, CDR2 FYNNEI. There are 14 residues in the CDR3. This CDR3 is CASSRDTGSYEQYF. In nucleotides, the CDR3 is TGTGCCAGCAGTCGGGACACAGGTAGCTACGAGCAGTACTTC.

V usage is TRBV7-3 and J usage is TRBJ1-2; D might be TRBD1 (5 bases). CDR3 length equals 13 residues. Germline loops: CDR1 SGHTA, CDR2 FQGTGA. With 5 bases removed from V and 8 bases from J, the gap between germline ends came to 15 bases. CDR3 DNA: TGTGCCAGCAGCCCCAGGCGGGGGGACGGCTACACCTTC. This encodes CASSPRRGDGYTF. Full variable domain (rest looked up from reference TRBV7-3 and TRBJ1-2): GAGVSQTPSNKVTEKGKYVELRCDPISGHTALYWYRQSLGQGPEFLIYFQGTGAADDSGLPNDRFFAVRPEGSVSTLKIQRTERGDSAVYLCASSPRRGDGYTFGSGTRLTVV.

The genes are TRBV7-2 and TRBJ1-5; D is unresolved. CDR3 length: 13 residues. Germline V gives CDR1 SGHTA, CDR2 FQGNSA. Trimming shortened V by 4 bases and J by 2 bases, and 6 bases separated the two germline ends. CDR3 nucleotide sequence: TGTGCCAGCAGCTATGGGGGCAATCAGCCCCAGCATTTT. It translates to CASSYGGNQPQHF.

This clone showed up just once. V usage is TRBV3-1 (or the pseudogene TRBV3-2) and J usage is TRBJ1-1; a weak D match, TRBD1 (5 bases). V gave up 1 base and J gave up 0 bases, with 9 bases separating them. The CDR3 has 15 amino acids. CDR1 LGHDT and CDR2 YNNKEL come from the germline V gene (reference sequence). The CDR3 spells CASSQGSQVNTEAFF. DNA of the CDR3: TGTGCCAGCAGCCAAGGATCACAGGTGAACACTGAAGCTTTCTTT.

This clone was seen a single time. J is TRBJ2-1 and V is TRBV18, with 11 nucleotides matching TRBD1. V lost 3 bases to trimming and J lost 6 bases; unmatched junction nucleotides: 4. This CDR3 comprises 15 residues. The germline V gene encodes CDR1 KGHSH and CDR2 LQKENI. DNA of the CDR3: TGTGCCAGCTCACCGGACAGGGGGCGAGGCAATGAGCAGTTCTTC. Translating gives CASSPDRGRGNEQFF. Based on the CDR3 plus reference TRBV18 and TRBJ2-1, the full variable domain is NAGVMQNPRHLVRRRGQEARLRCSPMKGHSHVYWYRQLPEEGLKFMVYLQKENIIDESGMPKERFSAEFPKEGPSILRIQQVVRGDSAAYFCASSPDRGRGNEQFFGPGTRLTVL.

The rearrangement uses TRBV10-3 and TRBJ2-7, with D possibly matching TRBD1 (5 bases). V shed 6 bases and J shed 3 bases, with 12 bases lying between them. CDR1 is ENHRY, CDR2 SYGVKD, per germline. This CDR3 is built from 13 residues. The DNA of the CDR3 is TGTGCCATCAGCTCAGACAGCAGCTACGAGCAGTACTTC. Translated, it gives CAISSDSSYEQYF.